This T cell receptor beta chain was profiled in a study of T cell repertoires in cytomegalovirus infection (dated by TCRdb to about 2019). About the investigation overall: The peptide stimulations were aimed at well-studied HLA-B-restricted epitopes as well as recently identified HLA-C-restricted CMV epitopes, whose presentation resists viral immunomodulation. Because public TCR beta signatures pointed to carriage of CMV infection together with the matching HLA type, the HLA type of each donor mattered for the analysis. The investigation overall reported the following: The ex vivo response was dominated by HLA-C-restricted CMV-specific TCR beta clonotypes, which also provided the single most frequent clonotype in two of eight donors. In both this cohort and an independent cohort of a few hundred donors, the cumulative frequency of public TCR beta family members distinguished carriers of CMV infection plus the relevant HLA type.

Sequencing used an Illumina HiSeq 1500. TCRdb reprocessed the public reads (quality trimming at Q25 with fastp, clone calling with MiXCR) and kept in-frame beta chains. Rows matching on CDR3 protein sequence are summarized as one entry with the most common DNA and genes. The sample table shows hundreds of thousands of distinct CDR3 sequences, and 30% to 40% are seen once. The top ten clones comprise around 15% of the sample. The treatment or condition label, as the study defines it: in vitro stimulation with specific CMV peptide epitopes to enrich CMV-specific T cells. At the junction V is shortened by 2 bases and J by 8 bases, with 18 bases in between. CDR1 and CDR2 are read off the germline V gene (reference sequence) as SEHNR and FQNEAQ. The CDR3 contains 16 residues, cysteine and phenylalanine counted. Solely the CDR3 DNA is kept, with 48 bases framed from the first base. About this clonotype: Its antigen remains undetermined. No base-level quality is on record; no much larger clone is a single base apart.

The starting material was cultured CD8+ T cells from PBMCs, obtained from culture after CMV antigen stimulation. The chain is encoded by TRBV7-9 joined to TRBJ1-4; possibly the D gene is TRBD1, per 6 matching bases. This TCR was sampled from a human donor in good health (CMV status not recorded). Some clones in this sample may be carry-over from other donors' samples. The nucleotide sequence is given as TGTGCCAGCAGCTTAACCCCAGGGGACGTAGAGGAAAAACTGTTTTTT. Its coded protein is CASSLTPGDVEEKLFF.